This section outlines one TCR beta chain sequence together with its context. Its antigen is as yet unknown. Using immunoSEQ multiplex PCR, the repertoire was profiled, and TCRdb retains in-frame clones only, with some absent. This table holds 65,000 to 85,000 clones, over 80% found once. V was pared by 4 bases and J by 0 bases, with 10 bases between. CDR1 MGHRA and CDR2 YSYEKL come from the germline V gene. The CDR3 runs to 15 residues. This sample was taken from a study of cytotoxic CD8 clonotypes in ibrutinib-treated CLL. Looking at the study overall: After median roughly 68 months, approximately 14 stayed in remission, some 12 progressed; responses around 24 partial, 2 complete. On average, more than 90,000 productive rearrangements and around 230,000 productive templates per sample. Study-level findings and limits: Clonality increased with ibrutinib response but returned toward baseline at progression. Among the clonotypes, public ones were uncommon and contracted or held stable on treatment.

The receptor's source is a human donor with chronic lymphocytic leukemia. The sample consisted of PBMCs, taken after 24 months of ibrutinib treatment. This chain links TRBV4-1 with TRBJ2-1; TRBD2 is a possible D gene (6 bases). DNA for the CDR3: TGCGCCAGCAGCCTGGGACTCCACTCCTACAATGAGCAGTTCTTC. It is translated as CASSLGLHSYNEQFF.